This TCR beta chain stems from a study of T cells in localized non-small cell lung cancer. Findings and limits, study-wide: Uninvolved adjacent lung had the highest recorded T cell clonality, with tumor below it. Of the top 100 tumor clones, median around 50 were in adjacent lung, approximately 30 among its top 100.

This clone was seen a handful of times. Its antigen is still unknown. TCRdb's table, derived via immunoSEQ multiplex PCR, lists solely in-frame clones and lacks some. The sample lists over a thousand clones, about two fifths occurring once. V gave up 4 bases and J gave up 7 bases; unmatched junction bases: 15. The germline CDR1 and CDR2 sequences are MNHGY and SAAAGT. This CDR3 comprises 17 residues. This receptor was taken from a male donor at least 60 years old with stage III lung adenocarcinoma. The source was lung tumor tissue, collected before any cancer treatment. The rearrangement uses TRBV6-8 and TRBJ2-2, with 7 bases that match TRBD2. CDR3 coding DNA: TGTGCCAGCAGTTCCGGTGCGCTGGGAGGGCAATACGGGGAGCTGTTTTTT. This gives the protein CASSSGALGGQYGELFF.